This T cell receptor (beta chain) derives from a study of cytomegalovirus exposure and HLA in healthy donors. The overall study: Unique TCR beta sequences numbering approximately 120 million came from approximately 180 million T cells in an earlier analysis.

Whole-study results and caveats: Follow-up analysis found HLA locus-dependent TCR association rates, highest for DRB1 and lowest for HLA-C.

Healthy bone marrow donors made up the donor group. As for this clone: What it binds is unknown.

Primers for the PCR totalled 60 Vbeta and 13 Jbeta. Original analysis: Approximately 78 million unique TCR beta chains, some 9.9 million of them shared, were counted by a later analysis. Some clones are missing from TCRdb's copy, which holds only in-frame ones; the method was immunoSEQ multiplex PCR. V and J calls and clone size are given by that table; D and trimming were obtained from the DNA. This table holds around 150,000 clones, approximately 80% found once. CDR3 size: 12 residues. Germline CDR1 SQVTM, CDR2 ANQGSEA. Trimming took off 8 bases at V and 6 bases at J, with 14 bases between the two ends.

The chain is built from TRBV29-1 and TRBJ2-1, with D tentatively TRBD2 (6 bases). The clonotype was recovered from a man under 40 in good health and CMV-seronegative. Sample: PBMCs. The CDR3 spells CSTEIGGNEQFF. DNA for the CDR3: TGCAGCACCGAGATCGGGGGCAATGAGCAGTTCTTC.